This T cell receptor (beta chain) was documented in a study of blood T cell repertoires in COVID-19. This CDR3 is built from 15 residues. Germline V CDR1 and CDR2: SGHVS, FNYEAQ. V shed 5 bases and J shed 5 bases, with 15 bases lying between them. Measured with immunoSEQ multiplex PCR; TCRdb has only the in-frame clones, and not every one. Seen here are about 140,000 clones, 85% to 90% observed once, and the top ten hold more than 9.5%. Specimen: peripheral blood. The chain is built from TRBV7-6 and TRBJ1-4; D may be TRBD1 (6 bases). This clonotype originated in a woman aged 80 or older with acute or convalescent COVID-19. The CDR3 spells CASSPFAGVNEKLFF. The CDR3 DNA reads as TGTGCCAGCAGCCCCTTTGCAGGGGTCAATGAAAAACTGTTTTTT.